Listed below are T cell receptor beta chains from one sample, sequenced in a study of T cell repertoires in cytomegalovirus infection. Each CDR3 protein is one row after TCRdb ran MiXCR on the reads. The repertoire holds about 180,000 distinct CDR3 sequences, with around 14% as singletons. Sequencing was carried out using PBMCs. All receptors come from a human donor in good health (CMV status not recorded). Some clones in this sample may be carry-over from other donors' samples. The CDR3 runs from the conserved cysteine through the conserved F or W. The D gene is left open where the match is weak. For some rows the clone size is stated as once, few or many, or as a class when expanded; others skip it.

clone_size	d_call	v_call	j_call	cdr3_aa	cdr3_nt
many	TRBD1	TRBV4-1	TRBJ2-2	CASSQDGGTGLISNTGELFF	TGCGCCAGCAGCCAAGATGGGGGGACAGGGCTAATTTCGAACACCGGGGAGCTGTTTTTT
NA	NA	TRBV12-5	TRBJ2-7	CASGSRDYISSYEQYF	TGTGCTAGTGGTTCGAGAGATTACATAAGCTCCTACGAGCAGTACTTC
few	TRBD2	TRBV12-3/TRBV12-4	TRBJ2-3	CASLADGRMADTQYF	TGTGCCAGCTTGGCTGACGGGAGGATGGCAGATACGCAGTATTTT
NA	NA	TRBV19	TRBJ1-1	CASSMRAGFKNTEAFF	TGTGCCAGTAGTATGAGAGCAGGGTTCAAGAACACTGAAGCTTTCTTT
many	NA	TRBV27	TRBJ2-6	CASSPGAGANVLTF	TGTGCCAGCAGTCCCGGGGCTGGGGCCAACGTCCTGACTTTC
few	TRBD2	TRBV20-1	TRBJ2-5	CSARDGLAGGRTQYF	TGCAGTGCTAGAGATGGCCTAGCGGGGGGCAGGACCCAGTACTTC
NA	NA	TRBV29-1	TRBJ2-7	CSVAPGSYEQYF	TGCAGCGTTGCACCCGGCTCCTACGAGCAGTACTTC
many	TRBD1	TRBV7-2	TRBJ1-5	CASSLRTGTNQPQHF	TGTGCCAGCAGCCTACGGACAGGAACCAATCAGCCCCAGCATTTT
many	TRBD2	TRBV7-3	TRBJ2-2	CASSLAGGLSTGELFF	TGTGCCAGCAGCTTAGCGGGGGGGCTGAGCACCGGGGAGCTGTTTTTT
many	TRBD2	TRBV28	TRBJ2-4	CASSYPTSGRTAPKNIQYF	TGTGCCAGCAGCTATCCGACTAGCGGTCGAACTGCCCCCAAAAACATTCAGTACTTC